The 16 T cell receptor beta chains below come from one sample, sequenced in a study of neurological immune-mediated disorders. Indicated time point: longitudinal time-point 1 (baseline). TCRdb independently ran MiXCR on the 5' RACE reads; one entry per CDR3 protein. The table includes 60,000 to 90,000 distinct CDR3 sequences, roughly 10% detected once. Sequencing was done on a sample of PBMCs. These receptors all come from a young man in good health.

This chain uses TRBV6-2 or TRBV6-3 with TRBJ1-1; D is unresolved. The CDR3 extends over 13 amino acids. CDR1 and CDR2 (germline): MNHEY, SVGEGT. Between the trimmed V and J ends, which lost 0 bases and 7 bases, there was a span of 9 bases. CDR3 protein: CASSYSNRLEAFF. Written as DNA, the CDR3 is TGTGCCAGCAGTTACTCGAACCGCCTTGAAGCTTTCTTT.

This clonotype has at least ten counts. V and J are TRBV5-1 and TRBJ2-5; 12 positions agree with TRBD1. Per the germline V gene, CDR1 is SGHRS and CDR2 is YFSETQ. The ends lost 5 bases at V and 6 bases at J; junction bases unmatched: 11. CDR3 length: 16 residues. CDR3 in amino acids: CASRQPGTGGLKTQYF. The CDR3 DNA reads as TGCGCCAGCAGACAACCCGGGACAGGGGGCTTGAAGACCCAGTACTTC.

The chain combines TRBV4-3 with TRBJ2-7, with 8 bases lining up with TRBD2. The CDR3 has 15 amino acids. The germline V gene has CDR1 LGHNA and CDR2 YSLEER. The J segment lost 1 base and the V segment lost 0 bases, leaving 2 bases of the junction unmatched. CDR3 nucleotides: TGCGCCAGCAGCCAAGATCGGGGGGGTTCCTACGAGCAGTACTTC. Encoded protein: CASSQDRGGSYEQYF.

This clonotype was found many times. V gene TRBV7-9 combines with J gene TRBJ1-4; 8 positions match TRBD1. Germline values: CDR1 SEHNR, CDR2 FQNEAQ (reference sequence). Trimming cost V 3 bases and J 5 bases; bases outside gene matches: 8. The CDR3 length is 16 residues. In DNA form, the CDR3 reads TGTGCCAGCAGCTTGTCGCTCGGGACAGGCAATGAAAAACTGTTTTTT. The encoded protein is CASSLSLGTGNEKLFF.

This clonotype was recorded many times. The rearrangement joins TRBV7-9 to TRBJ2-1, with D uncertain. Germline CDR1 SEHNR, CDR2 FQNEAQ (reference sequence). This CDR3 region has 13 residues. V dropped 6 bases and J dropped 7 bases, with 13 bases sitting between them. CDR3 sequence reads: CASRPPDWNEQFF. CDR3 DNA: TGTGCCAGCAGGCCACCCGACTGGAATGAGCAGTTCTTC.

This clonotype showed up many times. The chain has TRBV3-1 and TRBJ2-1; the D is unclear. The V end was cut by 5 bases, the J end by 1 base, with 9 bases between. Germline CDR1 is LGHDT and CDR2 is YNNKEL (reference sequence). The length of the CDR3 is 14 residues. The CDR3 nucleotides read TGTGCCAGCAGCGACCAAGGGTCCTACAATGAGCAGTTCTTC. Translated: CASSDQGSYNEQFF.

The chain employs TRBV6-2 or TRBV6-3 and TRBJ2-2, with 9 bases identical to TRBD2. The CDR3 extends over 20 amino acids. CDR1 is MNHEY, CDR2 SVGEGT, per germline. Trimming at V came to 5 bases and at J to 1 base, leaving 17 bases not matched to a gene. CDR3: CASSPPGLALGTQNTGELFF. CDR3 nucleotides: TGTGCCAGCAGTCCCCCGGGACTAGCCCTAGGGACTCAGAACACCGGGGAGCTGTTTTTT.

In this sample, this clonotype turned up many times. The chain recombines TRBV5-1 with TRBJ1-2; D is possibly TRBD1 (5 bases). CDR3 length: 12 amino acids. V dropped 0 bases and J dropped 6 bases, with 6 bases sitting between them. The germline gives CDR1 SGHRS, CDR2 YFSETQ. CDR3 bases: TGCGCCAGCAGCTTGGAAGGGGATGGCTACACCTTC. As protein: CASSLEGDGYTF.

The table lists this clonotype with many counts. The V gene is TRBV12-3 or TRBV12-4, the J gene TRBJ2-3; 11 bases fit TRBD2. J was trimmed by 6 bases and V by 5 bases; bases with no gene match: 7. This CDR3 spans 15 amino acids. This chain's CDR3 is CASSETSGTVDTQYF. In DNA form, the CDR3 reads TGTGCCAGCAGTGAGACTAGCGGGACCGTGGATACGCAGTATTTT.

This clonotype was seen ten or more times. This CDR3 is CAIKGGTSDTGELFF. DNA for the CDR3: TGTGCCATCAAAGGGGGGACTAGCGACACCGGGGAGCTGTTTTTT. The V gene is TRBV10-3, the J gene TRBJ2-2; TRBD2 agrees at 10 bases. Germline CDR1 and CDR2: ENHRY and SYGVKD. This CDR3 region has 15 residues. The trim removed 7 bases at V and 3 bases at J, leaving 5 bases unmatched.

In this sample, this clonotype turned up many times. J is TRBJ2-7 and V is TRBV7-3; 11 nucleotides match TRBD2. Germline-derived CDR1 and CDR2 are SGHTA and FQGTGA. V lost 5 bases and J lost 13; bases outside the gene matches: 7. The CDR3 contains 12 residues. CDR3 in amino acids: CASSDPGLAAYF. The CDR3, as DNA: TGTGCCAGCAGCGACCCGGGACTAGCGGCATACTTC.

This clonotype was seen many times. The genes are TRBV5-1 and TRBJ1-1; D is unresolved. The length of the CDR3 is 13 residues. Trimming took off 0 bases at V and 0 bases at J, with 3 bases between the two ends. Germline lookup yields CDR1 SGHRS and CDR2 YFSETQ. CDR3 in amino acids: CASSLAVNTEAFF. The CDR3, as DNA: TGCGCCAGCAGCTTGGCCGTGAACACTGAAGCTTTCTTT.

The J gene is TRBJ2-1, the V gene TRBV5-1, with TRBD2 matching over 10 bases. Germline CDR1 SGHRS, CDR2 YFSETQ. After removal of 3 bases from V and 5 bases from J, the junction contained 8 bases not matched to a gene. The CDR3 is made up of 16 amino acids. CDR3 sequence reads: CASSSYGLAVNNEQFF. The CDR3 DNA reads as TGCGCCAGCAGCTCCTATGGACTAGCGGTTAACAATGAGCAGTTCTTC. The whole variable domain, filled in from reference TRBV5-1 and TRBJ2-1, reads KAGVTQTPRYLIKTRGQQVTLSCSPISGHRSVSWYQQTPGQGLQFLFEYFSETQRNKGNFPGRFSGRQFSNSRSEMNVSTLELGDSALYLCASSSYGLAVNNEQFFGPGTRLTVL.

In this sample, this clonotype turned up many times. The V and J genes are TRBV5-1 and TRBJ2-1, with 8 bases that match TRBD2. The CDR3 has 15 residues. Germline CDR1 and CDR2: SGHRS and YFSETQ. V trimming: 0 bases; J trimming: 8 bases; junction bases outside the gene matches: 7. The DNA for the CDR3 is TGCGCCAGCAGCTTGGCGGGACTAGACGGAGATGAGCAGTTCTTC. Its protein is CASSLAGLDGDEQFF.

This clonotype was detected ten times or more. This chain connects TRBV5-1 to TRBJ2-7; TRBD1 agrees at 8 bases. The CDR3 sequence is 14 residues long. Germline-derived CDR1 and CDR2 are SGHRS and YFSETQ. Germline trimming cut 0 bases from V and 5 bases from J; bases unmatched to any gene: 4. The CDR3 here is CASSLVTGGNEQYF. The DNA of the CDR3 is TGCGCCAGCAGCTTGGTAACAGGGGGGAACGAGCAGTACTTC.

This clonotype was detected only a few times. The chain couples TRBV2 to TRBJ1-5; 9 bases are shared with TRBD1. With V trimmed by 2 bases and J by 5 bases, 7 bases remained unmatched. CDR3 size: 16 residues. Germline V CDR1 and CDR2: SNHLY, FYNNEI. CDR3 loop: CASSERGTGTDQPQHF. In DNA form, the CDR3 reads TGTGCCAGCAGTGAACGTGGGACAGGGACCGATCAGCCCCAGCATTTT.